A single TCR beta chain is shown here with its context. Its matching antigen is unknown. Only in-frame clones appear in the TCRdb table, and some are missing; sequencing was by immunoSEQ multiplex PCR. The repertoire holds around 2,300 clones, with around 25% as singletons. The sample belongs to a study of T cells in localized non-small cell lung cancer. Study observations and caveats: Adjacent lung exhibited a median of 57 among the 100 most abundant tumor clones. Sequencing covered just one tumor region, so heterogeneity cannot be ruled out. Longer overall survival was linked to higher blood T cell density. Tumor trailed uninvolved adjacent lung in T cell clonality, which peaked there.

The CDR3 totals 15 residues. From germline, CDR1 is MNHGY and CDR2 SAAAGT. The germline V and J ends were trimmed by 2 bases and 4 bases, with 14 bases remaining between them. The material sequenced was lung tumor tissue, taken before any cancer treatment. The chain links TRBV6-8 to TRBJ1-1; D is undetermined. This TCR derives from a man aged 40 to 70 with stage III lung adenocarcinoma. The chain's CDR3 is CASSYTPGPGTEAFF. CDR3 in DNA: TGTGCCAGCAGTTACACGCCGGGCCCAGGCACTGAAGCTTTCTTT.